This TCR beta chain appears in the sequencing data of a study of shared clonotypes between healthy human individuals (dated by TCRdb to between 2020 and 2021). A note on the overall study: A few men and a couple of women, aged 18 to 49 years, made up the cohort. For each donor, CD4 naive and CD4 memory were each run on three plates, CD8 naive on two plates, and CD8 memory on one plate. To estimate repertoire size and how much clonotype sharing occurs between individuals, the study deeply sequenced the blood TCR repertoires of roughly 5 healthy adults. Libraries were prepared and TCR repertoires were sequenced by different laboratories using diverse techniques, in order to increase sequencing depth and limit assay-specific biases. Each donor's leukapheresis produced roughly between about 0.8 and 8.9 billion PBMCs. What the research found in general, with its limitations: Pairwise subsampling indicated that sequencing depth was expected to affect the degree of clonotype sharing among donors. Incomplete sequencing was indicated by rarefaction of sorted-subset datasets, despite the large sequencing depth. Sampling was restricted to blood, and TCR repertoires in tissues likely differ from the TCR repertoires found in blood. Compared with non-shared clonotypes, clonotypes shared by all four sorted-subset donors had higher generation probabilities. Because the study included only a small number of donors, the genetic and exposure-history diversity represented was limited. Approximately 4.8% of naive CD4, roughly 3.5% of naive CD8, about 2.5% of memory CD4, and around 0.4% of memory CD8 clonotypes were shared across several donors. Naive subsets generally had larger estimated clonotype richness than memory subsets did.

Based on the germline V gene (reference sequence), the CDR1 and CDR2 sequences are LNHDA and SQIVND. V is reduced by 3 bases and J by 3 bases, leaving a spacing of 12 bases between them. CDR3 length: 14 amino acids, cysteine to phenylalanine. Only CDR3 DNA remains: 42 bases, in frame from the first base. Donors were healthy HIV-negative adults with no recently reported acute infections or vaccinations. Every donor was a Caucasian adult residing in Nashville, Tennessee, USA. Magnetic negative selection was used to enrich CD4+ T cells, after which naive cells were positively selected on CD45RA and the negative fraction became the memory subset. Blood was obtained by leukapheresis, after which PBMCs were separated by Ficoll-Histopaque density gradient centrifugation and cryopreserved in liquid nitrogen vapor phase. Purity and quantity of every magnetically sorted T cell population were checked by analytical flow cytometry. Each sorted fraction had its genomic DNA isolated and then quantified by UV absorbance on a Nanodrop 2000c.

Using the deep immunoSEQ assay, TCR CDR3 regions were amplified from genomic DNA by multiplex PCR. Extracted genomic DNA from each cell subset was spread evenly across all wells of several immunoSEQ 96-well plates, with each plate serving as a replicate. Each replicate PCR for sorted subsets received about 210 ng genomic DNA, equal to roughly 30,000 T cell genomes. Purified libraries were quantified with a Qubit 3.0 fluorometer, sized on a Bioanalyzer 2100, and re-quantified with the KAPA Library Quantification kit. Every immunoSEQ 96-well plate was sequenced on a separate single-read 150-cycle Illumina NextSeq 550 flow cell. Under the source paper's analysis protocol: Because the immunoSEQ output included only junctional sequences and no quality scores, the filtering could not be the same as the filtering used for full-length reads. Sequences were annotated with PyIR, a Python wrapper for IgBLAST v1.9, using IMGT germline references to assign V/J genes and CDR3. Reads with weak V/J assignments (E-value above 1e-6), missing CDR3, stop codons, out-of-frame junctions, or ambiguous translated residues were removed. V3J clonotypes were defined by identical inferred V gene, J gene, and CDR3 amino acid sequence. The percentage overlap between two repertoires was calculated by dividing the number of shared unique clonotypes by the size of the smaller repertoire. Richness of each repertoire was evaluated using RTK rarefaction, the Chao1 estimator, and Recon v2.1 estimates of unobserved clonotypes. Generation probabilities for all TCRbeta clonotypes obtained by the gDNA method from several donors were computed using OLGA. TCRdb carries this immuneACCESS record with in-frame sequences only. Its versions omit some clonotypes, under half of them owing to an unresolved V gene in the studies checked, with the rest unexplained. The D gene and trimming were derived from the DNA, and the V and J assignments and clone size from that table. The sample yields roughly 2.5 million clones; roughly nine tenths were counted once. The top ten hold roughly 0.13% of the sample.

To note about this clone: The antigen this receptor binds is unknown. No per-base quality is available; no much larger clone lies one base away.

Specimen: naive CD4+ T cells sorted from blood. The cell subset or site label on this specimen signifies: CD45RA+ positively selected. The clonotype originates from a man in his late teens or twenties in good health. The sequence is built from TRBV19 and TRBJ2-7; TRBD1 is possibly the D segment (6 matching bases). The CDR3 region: CASSISRQVYEQYF. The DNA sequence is TGTGCCAGTAGTATTAGTCGACAGGTCTACGAGCAGTACTTC.